This is a list of T cell receptor beta chains from one sample in a study of T cell responses to AZD1222 COVID-19 vaccine. The method was immunoSEQ multiplex PCR; TCRdb's version includes in-frame clones alone and lacks a portion of them. This sample has over 150,000 clones, with roughly nine tenths found just once. The sample here was peripheral blood, taken on day 0 of AZD1222 vaccination. The source is an adult in good health. Both conserved end residues are part of each CDR3. The D gene is left open where the match is weak. Only some rows state a clone size, as once, few, many or a class for expanded clones.

J gene | D gene | clone size | V gene | CDR3 protein | CDR3 DNA
TRBJ2-5 | . | . | TRBV6-5 | CASRGTSETFETQYF | TGTGCCAGCAGGGGGACTTCAGAAACCTTTGAGACCCAGTACTTC
TRBJ2-3 | . | . | TRBV5-4 | CASSWLAGTDTQYF | TGTGCCAGCAGCTGGCTAGCCGGCACAGATACGCAGTATTTT
TRBJ1-5 | . | . | TRBV27 | CASSPSGMSNQPQHF | TGTGCCAGCAGTCCTTCCGGGATGAGCAATCAGCCCCAGCATTTT
TRBJ2-7 | . | . | TRBV10-1 | CASSESGGRPSYEQYF | TGCGCCAGCAGTGAGTCGGGGGGGCGTCCATCCTACGAGCAGTACTTC
TRBJ2-1 | . | . | TRBV11-3 | CASSSGTATGQFF | TGTGCCAGCAGCTCAGGCACCGCTACGGGGCAGTTCTTC
TRBJ1-1 | . | . | TRBV18 | CASSPQAVNTEAFF | TGTGCCAGCTCACCACAAGCAGTTAACACTGAAGCTTTCTTT
TRBJ2-3 | . | . | TRBV7-2 | CASTFLADTQYF | TGTGCCAGCACCTTTTTGGCAGATACGCAGTATTTT
TRBJ1-5 | . | . | TRBV2 | CASRPTGDQPQHF | TGTGCCAGCAGACCTACGGGGGATCAGCCCCAGCATTTT
TRBJ2-2 | TRBD1 | . | TRBV19 | CASSTRGQGPGTGELFF | TGTGCCAGTAGCACTAGGGGACAGGGCCCCGGGACCGGGGAGCTGTTTTTT
TRBJ2-1 | . | . | TRBV7-3 | CASSNQGGSYNEQFF | TGTGCCAGCAGCAATCAAGGGGGTTCCTACAATGAGCAGTTCTTC
TRBJ1-3 | . | . | TRBV6-5 | CASRKGISGNTIYF | TGTGCCAGCAGGAAGGGGATCTCTGGAAACACCATATATTTT
TRBJ2-7 | . | . | TRBV7-2 | CASSLAPGPDEQYF | TGTGCCAGCAGCTTAGCCCCGGGCCCCGACGAGCAGTACTTC
TRBJ2-7 | . | . | TRBV27 | CASSLIQGTYEQYF | TGTGCCAGCAGTTTAATACAGGGTACCTACGAGCAGTACTTC
TRBJ2-1 | TRBD2 | . | TRBV7-8 | CASSTDPSGGWNEQFF | TGTGCCAGCAGCACAGACCCTAGCGGGGGGTGGAATGAGCAGTTCTTC
TRBJ2-5 | TRBD1 | few | TRBV28 | CASSSGTGYGKTQYF | TGTGCCAGCAGTTCCGGGACAGGGTACGGAAAGACCCAGTACTTC
TRBJ2-3 | . | . | TRBV5-5 | CASSLKTGGTDTQYF | TGTGCCAGCAGCTTAAAGACGGGGGGCACAGATACGCAGTATTTT
TRBJ1-6 | TRBD1 | . | TRBV2 | CASSGQGLGSHSPLHF | TGTGCCAGCAGCGGACAGGGTCTCGGTTCACATTCACCCCTCCACTTT
TRBJ1-2 | . | . | TRBV7-9 | CASSQTRWDGYTF | TGTGCCAGCAGCCAGACGAGGTGGGATGGCTACACCTTC
TRBJ1-1 | . | . | TRBV21-1 | CASSKGRGKPAFF | TGTGCCAGCAGCAAAGGGCGGGGAAAACCCGCTTTCTTT
TRBJ1-1 | . | . | TRBV29-1 | CSVDPSDRGVNTEAFF | TGCAGCGTTGACCCCTCCGACCGGGGGGTGAACACTGAAGCTTTCTTT
TRBJ2-5 | TRBD2 | . | TRBV3-1/TRBV3-2 | CASSKRLAGGYKETQYF | TGTGCCAGCAGCAAACGACTAGCGGGGGGGTATAAAGAGACCCAGTACTTC
TRBJ2-3 | . | once | TRBV10-2 | CASMVAADTQYF | TGCGCCAGCATGGTGGCGGCAGATACGCAGTATTTT
TRBJ2-2 | . | . | TRBV11-3 | CASSLSRENTGELFF | TGTGCCAGCAGCTTAAGCAGGGAGAACACCGGGGAGCTGTTTTTT